This T cell receptor (beta chain) was identified during a study of cytomegalovirus exposure and HLA in healthy donors. Researchers ran the PCR with 60 Vbeta and 13 Jbeta primers. Measured with immunoSEQ multiplex PCR; TCRdb has only the in-frame clones, and not every one. Of some 120,000 clones in the sample, approximately 85% were seen once. This clone was found once. The antigen remains unidentified. V shed 6 bases and J shed 7 bases, with 9 bases lying between them. The CDR3 spans 11 residues. Germline loops: CDR1 MDHEN, CDR2 SYDVKM. Overall study results and limits: As a later analysis showed, several of the most significant clusters appeared to be linked to common viral pathogens. The likely origin of a cluster of highly shared sequence variants was a sequencing artifact.

The chain joins TRBV28 to TRBJ1-1; maybe TRBD1 (6 bases). Sequenced sample: PBMCs. The receptor was derived from a woman in her 30s in good health and CMV-seropositive. The CDR3 nucleotides are TGTGCCAGCAGGCGGACAGTTGAAGCTTTCTTT. It translates to CASRRTVEAFF.